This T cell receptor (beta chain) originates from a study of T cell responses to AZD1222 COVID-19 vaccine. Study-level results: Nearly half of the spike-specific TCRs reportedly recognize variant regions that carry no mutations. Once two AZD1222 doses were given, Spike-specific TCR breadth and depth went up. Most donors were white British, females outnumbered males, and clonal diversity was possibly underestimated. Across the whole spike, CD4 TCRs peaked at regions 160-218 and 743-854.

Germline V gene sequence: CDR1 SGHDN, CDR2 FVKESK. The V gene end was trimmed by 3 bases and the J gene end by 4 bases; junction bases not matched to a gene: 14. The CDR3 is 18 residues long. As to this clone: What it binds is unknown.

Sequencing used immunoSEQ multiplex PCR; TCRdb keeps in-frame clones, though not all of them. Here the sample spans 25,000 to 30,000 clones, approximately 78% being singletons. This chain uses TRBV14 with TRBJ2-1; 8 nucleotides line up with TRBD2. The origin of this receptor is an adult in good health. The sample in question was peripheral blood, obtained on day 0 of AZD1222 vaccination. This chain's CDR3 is CASSQEGVRLAPYNEQFF. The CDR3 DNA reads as TGTGCCAGCAGCCAGGAGGGGGTCAGACTAGCGCCTTACAATGAGCAGTTCTTC.